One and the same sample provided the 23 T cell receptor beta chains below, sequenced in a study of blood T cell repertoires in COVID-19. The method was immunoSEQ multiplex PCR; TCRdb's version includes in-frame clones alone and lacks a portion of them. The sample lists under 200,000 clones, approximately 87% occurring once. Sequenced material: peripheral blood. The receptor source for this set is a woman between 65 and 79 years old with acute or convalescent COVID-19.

The CDR3: CASRVSGANTGELFF. The CDR3 bases are TGTGCCAGCAGGGTTAGCGGAGCGAACACCGGGGAGCTGTTTTTT. The gene calls are TRBV6-5 and TRBJ2-2; possibly TRBD2 for D (6 bases). The germline gives CDR1 MNHEY, CDR2 SVGAGI. V lost 6 bases to trimming and J lost 0 bases, with 11 bases between them. CDR3 length equals 15 residues.

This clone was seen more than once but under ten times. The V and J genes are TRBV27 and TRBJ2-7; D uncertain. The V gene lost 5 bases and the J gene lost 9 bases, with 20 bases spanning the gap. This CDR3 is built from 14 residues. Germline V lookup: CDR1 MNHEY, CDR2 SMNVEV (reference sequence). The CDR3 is CASSPNLLGIVQYF. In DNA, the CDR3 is TGTGCCAGCAGTCCGAACCTCCTAGGAATTGTGCAGTACTTC.

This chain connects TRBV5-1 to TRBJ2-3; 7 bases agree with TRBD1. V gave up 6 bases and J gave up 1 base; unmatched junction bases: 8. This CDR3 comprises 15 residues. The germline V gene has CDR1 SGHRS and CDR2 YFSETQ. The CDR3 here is CASTDNRGRTDTQYF. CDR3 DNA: TGCGCCAGCACCGATAACAGGGGCCGCACAGATACGCAGTATTTT.

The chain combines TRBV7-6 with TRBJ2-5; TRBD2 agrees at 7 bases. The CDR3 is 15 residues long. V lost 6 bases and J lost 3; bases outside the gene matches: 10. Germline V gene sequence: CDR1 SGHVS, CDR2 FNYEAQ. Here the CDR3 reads CASSRLGLIEETQYF. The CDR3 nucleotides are TGTGCCAGCAGTCGTCTGGGACTAATCGAAGAGACCCAGTACTTC.

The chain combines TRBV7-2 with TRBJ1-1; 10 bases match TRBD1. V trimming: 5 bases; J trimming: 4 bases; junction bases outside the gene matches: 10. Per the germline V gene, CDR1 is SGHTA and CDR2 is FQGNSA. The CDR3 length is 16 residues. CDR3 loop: CASSPQGQGTGTEAFF. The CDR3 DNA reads TGTGCCAGCAGCCCGCAGGGACAGGGGACGGGCACTGAAGCTTTCTTT.

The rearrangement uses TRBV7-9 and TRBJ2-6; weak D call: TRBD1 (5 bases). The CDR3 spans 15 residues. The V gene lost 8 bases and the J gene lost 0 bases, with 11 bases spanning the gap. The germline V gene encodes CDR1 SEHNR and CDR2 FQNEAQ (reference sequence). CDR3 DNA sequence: TGTGCCAGCGGAGAACAGGTCTCTGGGGCCAACGTCCTGACTTTC. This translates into CASGEQVSGANVLTF.

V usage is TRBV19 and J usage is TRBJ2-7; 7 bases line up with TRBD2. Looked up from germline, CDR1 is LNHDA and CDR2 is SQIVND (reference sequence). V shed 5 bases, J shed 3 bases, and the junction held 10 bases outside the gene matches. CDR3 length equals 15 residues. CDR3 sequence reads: CASSPLGRGIYEQYF. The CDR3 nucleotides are TGTGCCAGTAGTCCCTTGGGGCGGGGGATCTACGAGCAGTACTTC.

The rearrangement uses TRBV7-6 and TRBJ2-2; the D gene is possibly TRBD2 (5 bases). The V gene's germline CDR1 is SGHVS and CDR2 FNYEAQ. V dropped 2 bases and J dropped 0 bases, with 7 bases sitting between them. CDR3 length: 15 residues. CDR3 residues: CASSLRTSNTGELFF. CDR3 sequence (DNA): TGTGCCAGCAGCTTACGGACTTCGAACACCGGGGAGCTGTTTTTT. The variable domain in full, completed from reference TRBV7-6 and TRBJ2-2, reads GAGVSQSPRYKVTKRGQDVALRCDPISGHVSLYWYRQALGQGPEFLTYFNYEAQQDKSGLPNDRFSAERPEGSISTLTIQRTEQRDSAMYRCASSLRTSNTGELFFGEGSRLTVL.

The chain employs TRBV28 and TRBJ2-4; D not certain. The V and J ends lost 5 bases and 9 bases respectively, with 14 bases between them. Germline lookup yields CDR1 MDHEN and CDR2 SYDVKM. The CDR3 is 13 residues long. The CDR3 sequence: CASSPLEFGIQYF. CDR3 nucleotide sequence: TGTGCCAGCAGTCCCCTGGAGTTTGGCATTCAGTACTTC. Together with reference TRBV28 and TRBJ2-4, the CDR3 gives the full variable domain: DVKVTQSSRYLVKRTGEKVFLECVQDMDHENMFWYRQDPGLGLRLIYFSYDVKMKEKGDIPEGYSVSREKKERFSLILESASTNQTSMYLCASSPLEFGIQYFGAGTRLSVL.

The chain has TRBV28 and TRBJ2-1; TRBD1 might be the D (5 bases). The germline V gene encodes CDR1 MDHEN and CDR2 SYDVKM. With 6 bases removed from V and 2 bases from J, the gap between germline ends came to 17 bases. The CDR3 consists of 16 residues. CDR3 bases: TGTGCCAGCAGCCCCCTAGGGGTAGGCGCCTACAATGAGCAGTTCTTC. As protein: CASSPLGVGAYNEQFF. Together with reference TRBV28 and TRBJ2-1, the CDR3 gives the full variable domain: DVKVTQSSRYLVKRTGEKVFLECVQDMDHENMFWYRQDPGLGLRLIYFSYDVKMKEKGDIPEGYSVSREKKERFSLILESASTNQTSMYLCASSPLGVGAYNEQFFGPGTRLTVL.

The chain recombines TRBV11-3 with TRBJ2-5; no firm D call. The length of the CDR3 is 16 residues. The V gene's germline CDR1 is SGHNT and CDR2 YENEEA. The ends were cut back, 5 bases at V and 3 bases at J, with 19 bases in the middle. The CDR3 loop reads CASSLGESWVKETQYF. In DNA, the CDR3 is TGTGCCAGCAGCCTCGGAGAATCGTGGGTCAAAGAGACCCAGTACTTC.

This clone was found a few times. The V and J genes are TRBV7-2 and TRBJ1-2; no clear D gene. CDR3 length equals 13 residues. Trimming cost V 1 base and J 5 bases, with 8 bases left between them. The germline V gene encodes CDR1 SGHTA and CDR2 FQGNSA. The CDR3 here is CASSLVAGYGYTF. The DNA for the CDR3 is TGTGCCAGCAGCTTAGTAGCCGGGTATGGCTACACCTTC. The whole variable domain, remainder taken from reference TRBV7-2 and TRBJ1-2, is GAGVSQSPSNKVTEKGKDVELRCDPISGHTALYWYRQSLGQGLEFLIYFQGNSAPDKSGLPSDRFSAERTGGSVSTLTIQRTQQEDSAVYLCASSLVAGYGYTFGSGTRLTVV.

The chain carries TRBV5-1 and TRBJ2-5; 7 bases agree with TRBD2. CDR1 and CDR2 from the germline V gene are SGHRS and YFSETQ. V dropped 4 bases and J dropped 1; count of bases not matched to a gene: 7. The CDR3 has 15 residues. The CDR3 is CASSMSGKTQETQYF. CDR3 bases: TGCGCCAGCAGCATGAGCGGGAAGACCCAAGAGACCCAGTACTTC. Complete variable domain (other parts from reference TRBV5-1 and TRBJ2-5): KAGVTQTPRYLIKTRGQQVTLSCSPISGHRSVSWYQQTPGQGLQFLFEYFSETQRNKGNFPGRFSGRQFSNSRSEMNVSTLELGDSALYLCASSMSGKTQETQYFGPGTRLLVL.

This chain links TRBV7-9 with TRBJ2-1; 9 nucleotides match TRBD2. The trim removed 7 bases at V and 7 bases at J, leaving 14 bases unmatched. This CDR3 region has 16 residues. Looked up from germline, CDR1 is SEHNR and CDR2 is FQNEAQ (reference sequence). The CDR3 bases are TGTGCCAGCACCTCACCGAGCGGGGGGCTCAGAAATGAGCAGTTCTTC. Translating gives CASTSPSGGLRNEQFF.

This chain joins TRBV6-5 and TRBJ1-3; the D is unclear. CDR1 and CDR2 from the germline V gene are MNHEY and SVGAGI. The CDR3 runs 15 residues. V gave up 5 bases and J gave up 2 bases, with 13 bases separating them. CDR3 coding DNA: TGTGCCAGCAGTAGGGAGGGATTAGCTGGAAACACCATATATTTT. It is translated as CASSREGLAGNTIYF.

This CDR3 is CASSQIGTSAETQYF. The CDR3 nucleotides read TGCGCCAGCAGTCAAATCGGGACTAGCGCAGAGACCCAGTACTTC. The V and J genes are TRBV23-1 and TRBJ2-5; 10 nucleotides align to TRBD2. TRBV23-1 is placed among ORFs of uncertain function. The length of the CDR3 is 15 residues. The J segment lost 4 bases and the V segment lost 2 bases, leaving 4 bases of the junction unmatched.

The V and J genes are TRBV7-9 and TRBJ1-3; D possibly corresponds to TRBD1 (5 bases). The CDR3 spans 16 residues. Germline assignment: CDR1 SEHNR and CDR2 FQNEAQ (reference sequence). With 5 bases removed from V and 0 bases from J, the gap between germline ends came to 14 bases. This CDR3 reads CASSPRMGLSGNTIYF. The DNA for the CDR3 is TGTGCCAGCAGCCCTAGGATGGGGCTCTCTGGAAACACCATATATTTT.

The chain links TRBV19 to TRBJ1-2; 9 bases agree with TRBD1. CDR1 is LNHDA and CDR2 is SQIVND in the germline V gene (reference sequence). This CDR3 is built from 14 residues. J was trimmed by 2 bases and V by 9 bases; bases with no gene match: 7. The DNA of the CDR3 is TGTGCCAGCAGCAACAGGGGGCGCAACTATGGCTACACCTTC. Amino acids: CASSNRGRNYGYTF. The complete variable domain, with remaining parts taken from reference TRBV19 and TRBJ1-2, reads DGGITQSPKYLFRKEGQNVTLSCEQNLNHDAMYWYRQDPGQGLRLIYYSQIVNDFQKGDIAEGYSVSREKKESFPLTVTSAQKNPTAFYLCASSNRGRNYGYTFGSGTRLTVV.

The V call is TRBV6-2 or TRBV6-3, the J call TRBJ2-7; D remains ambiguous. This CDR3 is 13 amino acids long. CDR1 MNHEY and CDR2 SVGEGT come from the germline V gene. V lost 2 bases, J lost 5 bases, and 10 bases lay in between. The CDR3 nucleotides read TGTGCCAGCAGTTACGGTCAGGCTAACGAGCAGTACTTC. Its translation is CASSYGQANEQYF.

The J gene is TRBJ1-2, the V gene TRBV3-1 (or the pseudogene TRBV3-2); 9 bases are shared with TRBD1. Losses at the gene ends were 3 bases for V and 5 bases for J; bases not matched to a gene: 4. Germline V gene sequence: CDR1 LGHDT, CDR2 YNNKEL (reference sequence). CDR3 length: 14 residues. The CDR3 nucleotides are TGTGCCAGCAGCCATCGGACAGGGGAGTATGGCTACACCTTC. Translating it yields CASSHRTGEYGYTF.

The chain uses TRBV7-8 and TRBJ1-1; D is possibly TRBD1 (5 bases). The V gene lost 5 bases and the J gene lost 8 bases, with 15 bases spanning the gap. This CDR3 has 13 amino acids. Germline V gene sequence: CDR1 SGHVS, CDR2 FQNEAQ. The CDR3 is CASSRPGTPEAFF. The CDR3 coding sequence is TGTGCCAGCAGCCGTCCCGGGACTCCAGAAGCTTTCTTT.

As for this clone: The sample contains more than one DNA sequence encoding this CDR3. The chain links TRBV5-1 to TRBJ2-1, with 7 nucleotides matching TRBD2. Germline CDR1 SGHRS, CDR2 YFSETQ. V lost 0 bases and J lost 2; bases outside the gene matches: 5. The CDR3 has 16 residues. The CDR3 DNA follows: TGCGCCAGCAGCTTGGACGGCGGGGGACCCTACAATGAGCAGTTCTTC. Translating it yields CASSLDGGGPYNEQFF.

The CDR3 DNA reads TGTGCCAGCTGGGAGGGCAGGGAAGCTTTCTTT. Protein sequence: CASWEGREAFF. The rearrangement uses TRBV18 and TRBJ1-1, with D uncertain. This CDR3 contains 11 residues. Trimming removed 7 bases from V and 8 bases from J, with 11 bases in between. Germline V lookup: CDR1 KGHSH, CDR2 LQKENI.